The 20 T cell receptor beta chains below were found in one sample sequenced in a study of T cell responses to AZD1222 COVID-19 vaccine. The repertoire was sequenced with immunoSEQ multiplex PCR; TCRdb's copy has only in-frame clones and lacks some. This table has about 60,000 clones, 60% to 85% appearing once. The sample here was peripheral blood, taken 28 days after the second AZD1222 dose. The receptor set was obtained from an adult who received the AZD1222 COVID-19 vaccine.

This chain joins TRBV2 and TRBJ1-3, with D tentatively TRBD1 (5 bases). The CDR3 loop spans 13 amino acids. V was cut by 8 bases and J by 1 base, with 9 bases left in between. The germline V gene encodes CDR1 SNHLY and CDR2 FYNNEI. The CDR3 nucleotides are TGTGCCAGCGGTGGGGGTTCTGGAAACACCATATATTTT. Translated: CASGGGSGNTIYF.

The chain carries TRBV12-3 or TRBV12-4 and TRBJ2-1, with D uncertain. Trimming removed 1 base at V and 6 bases at J, with 7 bases between. This CDR3 contains 13 residues. The CDR3 loop reads CASSLGPGNEQFF. The CDR3 nucleotides read TGTGCCAGCAGTTTAGGACCCGGCAATGAGCAGTTCTTC.

Sample share makes this clone medium-sized. The chain joins TRBV6-5 to TRBJ1-1, with unresolved D. Germline V lookup: CDR1 MNHEY, CDR2 SVGAGI. The ends were cut back, 0 bases at V and 3 bases at J, with 5 bases in the middle. The CDR3 is 13 amino acids. CDR3 in amino acids: CASSYSIDTEAFF. The DNA for the CDR3 is TGTGCCAGCAGTTACTCGATTGACACTGAAGCTTTCTTT.

This clone came up once. This sequence joins TRBV4-2 and TRBJ1-5, with unresolved D. This CDR3 contains 15 residues. CDR1 LGHNA and CDR2 YNFKEQ come from the germline V gene. V was trimmed by 0 bases and J by 5 bases, leaving 11 bases between them. CDR3 amino acids: CASSQDWAGDQPQHF. The CDR3 DNA reads as TGTGCCAGCAGCCAAGATTGGGCAGGCGATCAGCCCCAGCATTTT.

Comments on this clone: Other nucleotide sequences from this sample produce the same CDR3. This chain links TRBV5-6 with TRBJ2-1, with TRBD2 identical over 16 bases. Unmatched junction bases numbered 9, after V lost 2 bases and J lost 13 bases. There are 16 residues in the CDR3. Germline V gene lookup returns CDR1 SGHDT and CDR2 YYEEEE. The CDR3 DNA reads TGTGCCAGCAGCTTCCCCGGGACTAGCGGGGGGGACGAACAGTTCTTC. Translated, it gives CASSFPGTSGGDEQFF.

By share of the sample, this clone is medium-sized. The chain joins TRBV11-3 to TRBJ2-7, with 7 bases identical to TRBD1. The CDR3 has 16 residues. CDR1 is SGHNT, CDR2 YENEEA, per germline. After removal of 3 bases from V and 3 bases from J, the junction contained 11 bases not matched to a gene. The CDR3 protein is CASSFLSGQNIYEQYF. CDR3 bases: TGTGCCAGCAGCTTCCTATCGGGACAGAATATCTACGAGCAGTACTTC.

The chain links TRBV11-3 to TRBJ2-7; D is possibly TRBD1 (6 bases). Per germline, CDR1 SGHNT and CDR2 YENEEA. CDR3 size: 12 residues. The V gene lost 5 bases and the J gene lost 6 bases, with 11 bases spanning the gap. DNA of the CDR3: TGTGCCAGCAGCGTCAGAGGGGGCGAGCAGTACTTC. It is translated as CASSVRGGEQYF.

V usage is TRBV2 and J usage is TRBJ1-2; D gene uncertain. The CDR3 spans 13 residues. Trimming pared 3 bases from V and 6 bases from J, leaving 11 bases between. CDR1 SNHLY and CDR2 FYNNEI come from the germline V gene. CDR3 sequence: CASSEGGGNGYTF. The CDR3 region has the DNA TGTGCCAGCAGTGAGGGCGGAGGAAATGGCTACACCTTC.

The rearrangement uses TRBV5-1 and TRBJ2-2; D gene ambiguous. This CDR3 is 14 amino acids long. V lost 2 bases, J lost 4 bases, and 9 bases lay in between. Per germline, CDR1 SGHRS and CDR2 YFSETQ. CDR3 loop: CASSFQAATGELFF. The CDR3 DNA is TGCGCCAGCAGCTTTCAGGCGGCCACCGGGGAGCTGTTTTTT.

The rearrangement joins TRBV28 to TRBJ2-3; D is perhaps TRBD2 (6 bases). The CDR3 sequence is 14 residues long. The V end lost 2 bases, the J end lost 0 bases, and 6 bases lay between the germline ends. CDR1 and CDR2 from the germline V gene are MDHEN and SYDVKM. DNA of the CDR3: TGTGCCAGCAGTTTAGGGACTAGCACAGATACGCAGTATTTT. Its translation is CASSLGTSTDTQYF.

The chain combines TRBV19 with TRBJ1-2; D ambiguous. V was clipped by 5 bases and J by 3 bases, with 10 bases between them. The CDR3 runs 13 residues. The germline CDR1 and CDR2 sequences are LNHDA and SQIVND (reference sequence). This CDR3 reads CASSGQQDYGYTF. The CDR3 nucleotides are TGTGCCAGTAGTGGGCAGCAAGACTATGGCTACACCTTC.

The V call is TRBV6-2 or TRBV6-3, the J call TRBJ2-1; 8 bases fit TRBD2. The CDR3 sequence is 16 residues long. The germline CDR1 and CDR2 sequences are MNHEY and SVGEGT. The V and J ends lost 6 bases and 12 bases, in that order; junction bases with no gene match: 19. CDR3 loop: CASSSWGAGGQDVQFF. CDR3 nucleotides: TGTGCCAGCAGCTCCTGGGGGGCGGGGGGCCAAGATGTGCAGTTCTTC.

The chain recombines TRBV9 with TRBJ1-2; the D gene is possibly TRBD1 (6 bases). CDR1 and CDR2 from the germline V gene are SGDLS and YYNGEE. V was shortened by 5 bases and J by 4 bases, with 12 bases between the two germline ends. This CDR3 is built from 13 residues. In DNA, the CDR3 is TGTGCCAGCAGGAACAGGGAAAGCTATGGCTACACCTTC. It translates to CASRNRESYGYTF.

The chain uses TRBV28 and TRBJ2-3, with D perhaps matching TRBD2 (5 bases). The CDR3 has 16 residues. The V end was cut by 5 bases, the J end by 6 bases, with 21 bases between. CDR1 MDHEN and CDR2 SYDVKM come from the germline V gene. The CDR3 is CASSGTRGLFSDTQYF. CDR3 coding DNA: TGTGCCAGCAGTGGCACCCGTGGACTTTTCTCGGATACGCAGTATTTT.

This clone showed up just once. CDR3 sequence (DNA): TGTGCCAGCAGCCCAAGTAGGGGCGAGCAGTACTTC. Protein: CASSPSRGEQYF. The chain links TRBV27 to TRBJ2-7, with D possibly being TRBD1 (5 bases). The V end was cut by 6 bases, the J end by 6 bases, with 12 bases between. This CDR3 has 12 amino acids. Germline assignment: CDR1 MNHEY and CDR2 SMNVEV (reference sequence).

The chain carries TRBV5-6 and TRBJ2-1; tentatively, D is TRBD2 (6 bases). Germline V gene data show CDR1 as SGHDT and CDR2 as YYEEEE. There are 15 residues in the CDR3. V shed 4 bases and J shed 1 base, with 12 bases lying between them. The CDR3 nucleotides read TGTGCCAGCAGCGGGGGGACGGCGTCCTACAATGAGCAGTTCTTC. Its protein product is CASSGGTASYNEQFF. The full variable domain, completed using reference TRBV5-6 and TRBJ2-1, is DAGVTQSPTHLIKTRGQQVTLRCSPKSGHDTVSWYQQALGQGPQFIFQYYEEEERQRGNFPDRFSGHQFPNYSSELNVNALLLGDSALYLCASSGGTASYNEQFFGPGTRLTVL.

The V gene is TRBV28, the J gene TRBJ2-2, with 7 bases identical to TRBD2. Germline V lookup: CDR1 MDHEN, CDR2 SYDVKM. The V segment lost 10 bases and the J segment 4 bases; nucleotides outside the gene matches: 6. The CDR3 sequence is 13 residues long. The chain's CDR3 is CATWEGFTGELFF. In nucleotides, the CDR3 is TGTGCCACCTGGGAGGGATTCACCGGGGAGCTGTTTTTT.

The chain carries TRBV19 and TRBJ1-5; D is perhaps TRBD1 (5 bases). There are 12 residues in the CDR3. V was cut by 5 bases and J by 6 bases, with 8 bases left in between. The germline gives CDR1 LNHDA, CDR2 SQIVND (reference sequence). The CDR3 bases are TGTGCCAGTAGTCCAGGGATTCAGCCCCAGCATTTT. Translating gives CASSPGIQPQHF. Supplemented by reference TRBV19 and TRBJ1-5, the full variable domain reads DGGITQSPKYLFRKEGQNVTLSCEQNLNHDAMYWYRQDPGQGLRLIYYSQIVNDFQKGDIAEGYSVSREKKESFPLTVTSAQKNPTAFYLCASSPGIQPQHFGDGTRLSIL.

This chain uses TRBV29-1 with TRBJ1-5; 12 bases align to TRBD1. This CDR3 region has 17 residues. Germline assignment: CDR1 SQVTM and CDR2 ANQGSEA. J was trimmed by 7 bases and V by 4 bases; bases with no gene match: 14. The CDR3 DNA is TGCAGCGTTGCCGGGACAGGGGGCTCGGGGGTAGGGCAGCCCCAGCATTTT. Encoded protein: CSVAGTGGSGVGQPQHF. Based on the CDR3 plus reference TRBV29-1 and TRBJ1-5, the full variable domain is SAVISQKPSRDICQRGTSLTIQCQVDSQVTMMFWYRQQPGQSLTLIATANQGSEATYESGFVIDKFPISRPNLTFSTLTVSNMSPEDSSIYLCSVAGTGGSGVGQPQHFGDGTRLSIL.

This sequence joins TRBV5-1 and TRBJ1-1, with 7 bases aligning to TRBD1. Germline CDR1 and CDR2: SGHRS and YFSETQ. Trimming cost V 2 bases and J 2 bases; bases outside gene matches: 3. This CDR3 spans 14 amino acids. CDR3 loop: CASSFGTANTEAFF. CDR3 bases: TGCGCCAGCAGCTTTGGGACAGCCAACACTGAAGCTTTCTTT.